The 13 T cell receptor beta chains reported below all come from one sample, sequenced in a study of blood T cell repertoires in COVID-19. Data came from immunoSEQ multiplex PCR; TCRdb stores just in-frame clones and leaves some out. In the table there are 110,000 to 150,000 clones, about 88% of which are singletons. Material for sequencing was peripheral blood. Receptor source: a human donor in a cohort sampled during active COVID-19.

The CDR3 DNA reads as TGTGCCAGCTCACCCCGATCAGGGTCCGGGGCCAACGTCCTGACTTTC. Its translation: CASSPRSGSGANVLTF. The chain uses TRBV18 and TRBJ2-6, with D possibly TRBD1 on 5 matching bases. Germline V gives CDR1 KGHSH, CDR2 LQKENI. The CDR3 contains 16 residues. V lost 3 bases to trimming and J lost 4 bases, with 13 bases between them.

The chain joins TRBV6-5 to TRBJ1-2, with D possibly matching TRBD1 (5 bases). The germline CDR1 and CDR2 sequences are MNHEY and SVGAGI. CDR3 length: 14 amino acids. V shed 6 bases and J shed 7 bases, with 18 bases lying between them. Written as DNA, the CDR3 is TGTGCCAGCAGCCCAGACGCAGGGTGGGGTGGCTACACCTTC. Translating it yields CASSPDAGWGGYTF.

Written as DNA, the CDR3 is TGTGCCAGCACCCCCCGGGCGGGACCGCGCCCGGATACGCAGTATTTT. It encodes CASTPRAGPRPDTQYF. This chain uses TRBV27 with TRBJ2-3; weak D call: TRBD2 (6 bases). Trimming pared 7 bases from V and 6 bases from J, leaving 23 bases between. CDR1 is MNHEY, CDR2 SMNVEV, per germline (reference sequence). The CDR3 runs 16 residues.

CDR3 sequence: CASSPPDSGSSYEQYF. Here the CDR3 DNA reads TGTGCCAGCTCACCCCCCGACAGTGGTAGCTCCTACGAGCAGTACTTC. The rearrangement joins TRBV18 to TRBJ2-7; possible D gene TRBD1, 5 bases. The V end was cut by 3 bases, the J end by 0 bases, with 15 bases between. In germline, CDR1 is KGHSH, CDR2 LQKENI. This CDR3 spans 16 amino acids.

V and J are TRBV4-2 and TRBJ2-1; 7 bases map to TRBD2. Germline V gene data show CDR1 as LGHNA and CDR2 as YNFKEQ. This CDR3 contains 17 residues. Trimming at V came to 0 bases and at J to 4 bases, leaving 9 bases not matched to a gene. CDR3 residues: CASSQEPLRGMYNEQFF. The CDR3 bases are TGTGCCAGCAGCCAAGAACCCTTGCGGGGGATGTACAATGAGCAGTTCTTC.

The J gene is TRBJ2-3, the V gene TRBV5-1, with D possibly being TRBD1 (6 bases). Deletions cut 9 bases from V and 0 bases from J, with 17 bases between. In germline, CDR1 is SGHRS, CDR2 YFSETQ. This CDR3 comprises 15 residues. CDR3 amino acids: CATSRGGQSTDTQYF. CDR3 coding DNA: TGCGCCACCTCCAGGGGCGGGCAAAGCACAGATACGCAGTATTTT.

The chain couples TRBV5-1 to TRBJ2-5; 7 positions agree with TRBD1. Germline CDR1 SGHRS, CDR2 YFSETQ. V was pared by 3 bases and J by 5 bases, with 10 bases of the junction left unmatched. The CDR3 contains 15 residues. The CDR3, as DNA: TGCGCCAGCAGCTCTCGGACAGGCGTCTGGGAGACCCAGTACTTC. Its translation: CASSSRTGVWETQYF.

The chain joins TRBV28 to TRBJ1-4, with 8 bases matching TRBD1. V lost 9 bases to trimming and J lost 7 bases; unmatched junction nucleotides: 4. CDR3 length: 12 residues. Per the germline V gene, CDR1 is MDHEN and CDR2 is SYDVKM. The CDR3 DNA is TGTGCCAGTAACAGGGGGGTTGAAAAACTGTTTTTT. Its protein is CASNRGVEKLFF. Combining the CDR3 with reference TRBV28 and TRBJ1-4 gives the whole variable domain DVKVTQSSRYLVKRTGEKVFLECVQDMDHENMFWYRQDPGLGLRLIYFSYDVKMKEKGDIPEGYSVSREKKERFSLILESASTNQTSMYLCASNRGVEKLFFGSGTQLSVL.

CDR3 bases: TGTGCCAGCAGCTTACAACAGGCGAGCTCCTACGAGCAGTACTTC. Protein product: CASSLQQASSYEQYF. This sequence joins TRBV7-8 and TRBJ2-7; D is possibly TRBD1 (5 bases). Trimming removed 2 bases from V and 0 bases from J, with 11 bases in between. The germline CDR1 and CDR2 sequences are SGHVS and FQNEAQ. This CDR3 contains 15 residues.

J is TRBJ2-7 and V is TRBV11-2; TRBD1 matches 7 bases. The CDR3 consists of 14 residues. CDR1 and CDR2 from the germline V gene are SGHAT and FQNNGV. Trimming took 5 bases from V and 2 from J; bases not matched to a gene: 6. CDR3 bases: TGTGCCAGCAGCCCGTGGGACAGCACCTACGAGCAGTACTTC. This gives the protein CASSPWDSTYEQYF.

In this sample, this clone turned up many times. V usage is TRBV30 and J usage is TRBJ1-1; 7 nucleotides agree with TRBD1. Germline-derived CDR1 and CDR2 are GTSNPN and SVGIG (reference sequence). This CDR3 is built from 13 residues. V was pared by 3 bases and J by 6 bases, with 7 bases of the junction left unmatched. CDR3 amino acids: CAWRDDRVAEAFF. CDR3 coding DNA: TGTGCCTGGAGGGACGACAGGGTGGCTGAAGCTTTCTTT.

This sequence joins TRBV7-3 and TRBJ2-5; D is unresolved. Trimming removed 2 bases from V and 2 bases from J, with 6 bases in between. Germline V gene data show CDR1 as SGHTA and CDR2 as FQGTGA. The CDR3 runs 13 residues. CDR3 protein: CASSLSQQETQYF. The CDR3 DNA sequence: TGTGCCAGCAGCTTATCGCAGCAAGAGACCCAGTACTTC.

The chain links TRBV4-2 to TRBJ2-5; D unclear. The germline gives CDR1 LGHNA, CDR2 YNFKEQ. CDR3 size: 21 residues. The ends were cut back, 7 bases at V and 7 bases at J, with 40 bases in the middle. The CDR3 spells CASTSFDPRRPSWVSAGTQYF. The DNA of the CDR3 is TGTGCCAGCACCTCCTTCGACCCCCGGAGACCCTCTTGGGTCTCCGCCGGGACCCAGTACTTC.